The present T cell receptor beta chain was sequenced within a study of blood T cell repertoires in COVID-19. Across the study: T cells, B-cell-depleted T cells, or PBMCs provided the cDNA or gDNA that served as material.

Profiling relied on immunoSEQ multiplex PCR, and the TCRdb table lists in-frame clones only, not all of them. Altogether more than 60,000 clones are present, roughly 88% being singletons, with the ten largest covering around two fifths. J was trimmed by 0 bases and V by 7 bases; bases with no gene match: 3. Germline lookup yields CDR1 SQVTM and CDR2 ANQGSEA. The CDR3 totals 13 residues. This receptor was obtained from an older woman with COVID-19, enrolled during active disease. This rearrangement joins TRBV29-1 to TRBJ1-1; 9 bases are shared with TRBD1. The sample was peripheral blood. CDR3: CSARTGVNTEAFF. CDR3 sequence (DNA): TGCAGCGCTCGGACAGGGGTGAACACTGAAGCTTTCTTT.